This T cell receptor beta chain emerged from a study of cytomegalovirus exposure and HLA in healthy donors (dated by TCRdb to about 2017). A note on the overall study: An earlier analysis of roughly 500 of the donors reported around 280 Gb of sequence data and 95 million to 140 million unique TCR beta sequences obtained from about 200 million T cells. The study was designed to test whether signatures of past pathogen exposure could be identified by cataloging public T cell receptors. The number of typed donors differed by locus: 629-630 for A, B, C, DRB1 and DQB1; 500 to 550 for DQA1; 606 for DPA1; and some 470 for DPB1. In addition to the first cohort of around 670 subjects, a separate validation cohort of over 90 different subjects was used. Using immunosequencing, the study profiled T cell repertoires from about 620 subjects and related those repertoires to cytomegalovirus serostatus. Roughly 5 DR-DQ haplotypes were handled as single units for association and clustering, since linkage in the cohort was strong. HLA typing included class I and class II loci at four-digit resolution. A later analysis re-examined previously published TCR beta repertoires from 500 to 700 donors and added high-resolution HLA genotyping to investigate patterns of TCR occurrence. Rather than drawing on any new phenotypic data, the later analysis identified candidate immune exposures from TCR beta sequences and the way those sequences occurred across donors. Donor age, sex, ethnicity and CMV serostatus were compiled together with the repertoire data. Genome-wide SNP genotypes for about 65% of the roughly 670 donors were used in a later genetic analysis, which treated that subset as a discovery cohort. An early release covering around 630 HLA-typed donors comprised about 300 gigabases of sequencing data and approximately 80 million unique TCR sequences. To decide whether each TCR beta V gene segment behaved as functional or pseudogenic, an earlier analysis of some 600 of the donors relied on high-throughput TCR beta sequencing. High-throughput TCR immunosequencing, statistical association of individual TCRs with disease status, and machine learning were combined to predict cytomegalovirus infection status. All discovery cohort repertoires had been generated on a single sequencing platform. Of the roughly 400 genotyped donors, 65% to 90% were placed in the genetic ancestry cluster associated with self-reported Caucasian donors. Across some 400 genotyped donors of the cohort, an average of approximately 240,000 unique TCR beta nucleotide sequences per donor were sequenced, and roughly 17% of those sequences were non-productive. Findings and caveats that apply to the study as a whole: Approximately 16 rarely observed V segments, including chromosome 9 orphons, were excluded from the earlier analysis of several hundred of the donors because counts were too low. A cluster of highly shared sequence variants was judged likely to represent a technical artifact of the sequencing pipeline. It was suggested by the authors that the approach could potentially be generalized to other disease states and immunological phenotypes. A total of fewer than 200 TCR beta chains were listed by the study as associated with cytomegalovirus. In vitro tests confirmed that a few of the cytomegalovirus-associated TCR beta chains recognize cytomegalovirus antigens. In a later analysis, HLA-associated TCR beta chains were found to be more clonally expanded and to have lower generation probabilities than equally common non-associated chains. Linkage disequilibrium might explain the correlated functional status among segregating V segments, but an unknown experimental factor could not be ruled out. An association between a missense DCLRE1C variant and V-gene and J-gene trimming of TCR beta chains was found in a later genetic analysis and replicated in an independent cohort. In an earlier analysis of roughly 500 of the donors, most TCR beta V segments appeared in productive rearrangements about 87% or about 30% of the time, broadly matching IMGT annotations. In this cohort, only TCR beta chains were sequenced, and detectable features were limited by the absence of alpha or paired-chain data. A further reported finding was that TCR beta sequences accurately predicted the HLA-A and HLA-B alleles for most subjects in the first cohort. In a later analysis, 16,951 TCR beta sequences were associated with specific HLA alleles at a false discovery rate of 0.05. CMV serostatus was the only immune exposure information available for the cohort. In a later analysis, most CMV-associated TCR beta chains were found to appear HLA-restricted, with HLA associations seemingly driven largely by CMV exposure. Some IMGT-functional V segments, including TRBV6-2 and TRBV6-3, could not be told apart with the 87-base-pair reads, so those segments were excluded. When HLA alleles, especially DR and DQ, strongly co-occurred, attributing TCR associations to individual alleles was difficult. In a later analysis, the rate of TCR association differed among HLA loci, with DRB1 alleles having the most associated TCRs and HLA-C alleles having the fewest. Because HLA typing was unavailable for some donors at each locus, only the typed subset was used in association tests. Cytomegalovirus status was reported to be diagnosed by the classifier with high specificity and sensitivity in both the original and validation cohorts. Across donors, most TCR sequences were observed very rarely, whereas some public TCRs were present in many individuals. A later genetic analysis reported fewer N-insertions in productive TCRs among donors in an Asian-associated ancestry cluster than the roughly 700-donor mean. Several of the top co-occurrence clusters appeared to be linked to parvovirus B19, influenza, CMV and Epstein-Barr virus, according to a later analysis. Sequencing depth was assumed to be roughly uniform across donors in the presence/absence analyses, though that assumption may not hold.

Libraries were constructed by the immunoSEQ multiplex PCR assay. A mixture of 60 forward primers for TCR Vbeta segments and 13 reverse primers for TCR Jbeta segments was used in the multiplex PCR. The CDR3 region of rearranged TCR beta genes was amplified from genomic DNA by a multiplex PCR assay. The amplified TCR beta libraries were sequenced on the Illumina HiSeq System as 87-base-pair reads. The study's own analysis went as follows. In a later analysis, some 80 million unique TCR beta chains were counted across the roughly 670 repertoires, and approximately 9.9 million of these chains were shared by at least two donors. A nearest-neighbor algorithm error-corrected the raw reads and collapsed the reads into unique sequences, merging closely related sequences to remove PCR and sequencing errors. To assign V, D and J gene segments, CDR3 sequences were aligned to IMGT reference sequences. For a sequence to be retained, a match of at least six nucleotides to both a V gene segment and a J gene segment was required. Rearrangements were called productive when the CDR3 lacked stop codons and stayed in frame with V and J; all others were non-productive. CDR3 was defined by IMGT convention, running from the second conserved V-encoded cysteine to the conserved J-encoded phenylalanine. The earlier analysis of around 640 of the donors excluded sequences that lacked an unambiguous match to a single V gene segment. An earlier analysis of 550 to 650 of the donors classified V segments as functional when productive rearrangements were above 56.7% and as segregating when the standard deviation between donors was above 5%. A statistical classification framework was developed to diagnose cytomegalovirus status using the catalog of TCR beta chain sequences. In a later analysis, TCR nucleotide sequences were compared against IMGT/GENE-DB human TR gene sequences so that V and J genes could be assigned. Using the TCRdist pipeline, a later analysis assigned CDR3 sequences along with most-parsimonious VDJ recombination scenarios. In a later analysis, each TCR beta chain was defined by its CDR3 amino acid sequence together with its V-gene family, and reads without a unique V-gene family were excluded. To address suspected cross-contamination and a sequencing artifact, a later analysis removed some 620 highly shared, low-generation-probability nucleotide sequences. In a later analysis, a clonal expansion index for each public chain was calculated from normalized within-repertoire ranks of inferred template counts. Generation probabilities in a later analysis came from a VDJ recombination model fitted to out-of-frame rearrangements, and those results were checked against IGoR. In a later analysis, hypergeometric tests were used to score TCR-TCR, TCR-HLA and TCR-CMV co-occurrence, with a repertoire-size bias correction applied to TCR pairs. To estimate false discovery rates, a later analysis permuted the HLA or CMV assignments 20 times. In a later analysis, co-occurring TCRs were grouped using DBSCAN, with TCRdist sequence similarity added in when clustering inside HLA-allele-positive subsets. Repertoires with fewer than 30,000 or more than 120,000 public chains were left out of co-occurrence clustering, as were about 5 repertoires with anomalous nucleotide sharing. The immuneACCESS repertoire file appears here via TCRdb, limited to in-frame rearrangements. These files lack a portion of the clones; in checked studies, under half of the deficit traces to unresolved V genes, and the cause of the others is not known. Clone size and the V and J calls come from that table; the DNA yielded D and trimming. The sample table lists 100,000 to 150,000 clones, less than 85% of them with a count of one. About 8.9% of the sample rests with the top ten.

The cohort was made up of 500 to 850 healthy bone marrow donors. Cohort members were all nominally healthy when sampled, although unrecorded immune exposures were likely present. The donor tested CMV seropositive, placing the donor among the 310 or so seropositive members of the cohort. A peripheral blood sample was provided by each donor, and peripheral blood mononuclear cells were used for TCR beta sequencing. The Qiagen DNeasy Blood Extraction Kit was used to extract genomic DNA from the blood cell samples. The junction shows trimming of 4 bases on V and 0 bases on J, plus 13 bases between the germline ends. CDR1 and CDR2, per the germline V gene (reference sequence), are LNHDA and SQIVND. The CDR3 spans 16 residues, from the cysteine through the phenylalanine. The sequence is cut down to CDR3 DNA, 48 bases in frame from base 1. Remarks on this clone: The antigen it recognizes is unknown. The record has no base qualities; no much larger clone is one base away.

Material: PBMCs. This clonotype was obtained from a young man in good health and CMV-seropositive. The chain is made from TRBV19 and TRBJ2-4; the D gene lacks a confident call. The DNA sequence reads TGTGCCAGTAGTAACGTAGCCACAACAGCCAAAAACATTCAGTACTTC. Its amino acids are CASSNVATTAKNIQYF.